This T cell receptor (beta chain) came from a study of radiation and T cells in renal cell carcinoma. Note on this clone: Its specificity is unknown.

Study-wide results and caveats: From baseline, blood top tumor clonotypes peaked at 2 weeks post-radiation.

Time point here: blood 2 weeks post-SBRT. The treatment is: 15 Gy SBRT to primary tumor, nephrectomy 4 weeks later. Serial blood draws occurred at baseline and 2 and 4 weeks post-SBRT. From germline, CDR1 is SGHTA and CDR2 FQGTGA. CDR3 length: 14 amino acids. V lost 2 bases and J lost 4; bases outside the gene matches: 4. Only in-frame clones appear in the TCRdb table, and some are missing; sequencing was by immunoSEQ multiplex PCR. Of about 130,000 clones listed, about four fifths are singletons. This TCR was recovered from a man between 50 and 59 years old with renal cell carcinoma. V and J are TRBV7-3 and TRBJ1-1; 7 positions match TRBD1. Sequenced material: blood, taken from a patient whose treatment included radiotherapy and nephrectomy. In DNA form, the CDR3 reads TGTGCCAGCAGCTTACTTTCAGGGGGCACTGAAGCTTTCTTT. It specifies CASSLLSGGTEAFF.